This T cell receptor beta chain was captured in a study of post-analysis software for immune sequencing data. Study results and caveats: When patients were compared with controls, about five TRBV segments were more frequent, TRBV5-6, TRBV5-1 and TRBV20-1 among them.

With regard to this clonotype: Its antigen is undetermined. Its ends do not fully match the called genes, so a read error is possible.

Incorporated into the TCR beta cDNA libraries were unique molecular identifiers, which served to reduce PCR and sequencing biases. TCRdb re-analysed the PCR reads in MiXCR, keeping a single row per CDR3 protein. Of approximately 770,000 distinct CDR3 sequences listed, around 42% are singletons. The CDR3 runs to 16 residues. Germline lookup yields CDR1 SGHTA and CDR2 FQGNSA. This TCR derives from a girl aged 5 to 17 with multiple sclerosis. The chain is built from TRBV7-2 and TRBJ2-7; 7 nucleotides align to TRBD2. The sequencing sample was made of blood. CDR3 sequence (DNA): TGTGCCAACAGCTTAGATGCAGCGGGGAACTCCTACGAGCAGTACTTC. It translates to CANSLDAAGNSYEQYF.